These 17 T cell receptor beta chains were sequenced from one sample in a study of cytomegalovirus exposure and HLA in healthy donors. The study ran its PCR with 60 Vbeta and 13 Jbeta primers. The protocol was immunoSEQ multiplex PCR, while the TCRdb copy is restricted to in-frame clones and leaves out a portion. The table shows fewer than 200,000 clones, with roughly three quarters occurring only once. The sequencing input was PBMCs. These receptor sequences come from a man in his 60s in good health and CMV-seronegative.

In regard to this clone: Sequence at one end of the junction differs from germline and may be a read error. The chain uses TRBV7-9 and TRBJ1-2; TRBD1 is a possible D gene (6 bases). Per the germline V gene, CDR1 is SEHNR and CDR2 is FQNEAQ (reference sequence). The CDR3 extends over 14 amino acids. This CDR3 is CSSSSPQGNYGYTF. CDR3 sequence (DNA): TGTTCCAGCAGCTCGCCCCAGGGGAACTATGGCTACACCTTC.

The chain combines TRBV5-4 with TRBJ1-4; the D is unclear. V gave up 4 bases and J gave up 5 bases, with 15 bases separating them. Germline V gives CDR1 SGHNT, CDR2 YYREEE (reference sequence). This CDR3 region has 15 residues. The CDR3 region has the DNA TGTGCCAGCAGCCGAAACACGGGAAAGAATGAAAAACTGTTTTTT. It codes for CASSRNTGKNEKLFF.

The chain couples TRBV5-6 to TRBJ2-7; the D gene is possibly TRBD2 (5 bases). Per germline, CDR1 SGHDT and CDR2 YYEEEE. Trimming took 2 bases from V and 3 from J, leaving 6 bases between them. The CDR3 loop spans 12 amino acids. CDR3 residues: CASSFRGYEQYF. Here the CDR3 DNA reads TGTGCCAGCAGCTTTCGGGGCTACGAGCAGTACTTC.

This clone was seen just once. V gene TRBV4-2 combines with J gene TRBJ2-1, with no clear D. The CDR3 spans 15 residues. V gave up 1 base and J gave up 3 bases, with 10 bases separating them. The germline V gene has CDR1 LGHNA and CDR2 YNFKEQ. CDR3 coding DNA: TGTGCCAGCAGCCAAGCCCCGAACAGCTACAATGAGCAGTTCTTC. Protein product: CASSQAPNSYNEQFF.

The chain is built from TRBV11-2 and TRBJ1-2, with unresolved D. Germline assignment: CDR1 SGHAT and CDR2 FQNNGV. The CDR3 runs 12 residues. The V end was cut by 3 bases, the J end by 9 bases, with 11 bases between. The CDR3 loop is CASSLGRYSYTF. The CDR3 nucleotides are TGTGCCAGCAGCTTGGGCCGTTATAGCTACACCTTC.

The J gene is TRBJ2-7, the V gene TRBV13, with TRBD2 identical over 9 bases. The CDR3 contains 15 residues. J gave up 2 bases and V 0 bases, and 2 bases lay outside the gene matches. The germline CDR1 and CDR2 sequences are PRHDT and FYEKMQ (reference sequence). The CDR3 nucleotides read TGTGCCAGCAGCTTAGGACTAGCGGGTACCTACGAGCAGTACTTC. Translated: CASSLGLAGTYEQYF. The entire variable domain, with the rest obtained from reference TRBV13 and TRBJ2-7, is as follows: AAGVIQSPRHLIKEKRETATLKCYPIPRHDTVYWYQQGPGQDPQFLISFYEKMQSDKGSIPDRFSAQQFSDYHSELNMSSLELGDSALYFCASSLGLAGTYEQYFGPGTRLTVT.

The V and J genes are TRBV7-9 and TRBJ1-1; D possibly corresponds to TRBD1 (6 bases). CDR1 and CDR2 from the germline V gene are SEHNR and FQNEAQ (reference sequence). The CDR3 length is 14 residues. Trimming took 5 bases from V and 4 from J, leaving 14 bases between them. CDR3 in DNA: TGTGCCAGCAGCCCGTTCGGACAGAGCACTGAAGCTTTCTTT. It codes for CASSPFGQSTEAFF. Variable domain in full (rest from reference TRBV7-9 and TRBJ1-1): DTGVSQNPRHKITKRGQNVTFRCDPISEHNRLYWYRQTLGQGPEFLTYFQNEAQLEKSRLLSDRFSAERPKGSFSTLEIQRTEQGDSAMYLCASSPFGQSTEAFFGQGTRLTVV.

This chain links TRBV28 with TRBJ2-3; 9 nucleotides match TRBD2. V was pared by 2 bases and J by 11 bases, with 8 bases of the junction left unmatched. CDR1 and CDR2 from the germline V gene are MDHEN and SYDVKM. CDR3 length equals 14 residues. In DNA form, the CDR3 reads TGTGCCAGCAGTTTAAATTGGCGGGAGGGCGAGCAGTATTTT. It yields the protein CASSLNWREGEQYF. Based on the CDR3 plus reference TRBV28 and TRBJ2-3, the full variable domain is DVKVTQSSRYLVKRTGEKVFLECVQDMDHENMFWYRQDPGLGLRLIYFSYDVKMKEKGDIPEGYSVSREKKERFSLILESASTNQTSMYLCASSLNWREGEQYFGPGTRLTVL.

The chain links TRBV27 to TRBJ2-5, with 11 positions matching TRBD2. The end of the DNA fits TRBJ2-7 better, so the J call may be wrong. Germline CDR1 MNHEY, CDR2 SMNVEV (reference sequence). This CDR3 spans 14 amino acids. The CDR3 loop is CASSPTSGGYEQYF. The CDR3 nucleotides read TGTGCCAGCAGTCCTACTAGCGGGGGATACGAGCAGTACTTC.

This chain uses TRBV25-1 with TRBJ2-5; 7 bases line up with TRBD1. CDR1 and CDR2 (germline): MGHDK, SYGVNS. The CDR3 has 13 residues. After removal of 2 bases from V and 9 bases from J, the junction contained 6 bases not matched to a gene. The CDR3 loop reads CASSETGEVSQYF. CDR3 bases: TGTGCCAGCAGTGAAACAGGGGAAGTTTCCCAGTACTTC.

This clone came up once. The chain employs TRBV7-2 and TRBJ2-2, with D unclear. Trimming removed 3 bases at V and 3 bases at J, with 5 bases between. Germline loops: CDR1 SGHTA, CDR2 FQGNSA. CDR3 size: 13 residues. The CDR3 protein is CASSFSYTGELFF. DNA for the CDR3: TGTGCCAGCAGCTTTTCCTACACCGGGGAGCTGTTTTTT.

This clone was found a few times. The J gene is TRBJ1-5, the V gene TRBV28, with TRBD1 identical over 7 bases. This CDR3 is 14 amino acids long. CDR1 MDHEN and CDR2 SYDVKM come from the germline V gene. The ends lost 7 bases at V and 5 bases at J; junction bases unmatched: 8. As DNA, the CDR3 is TGTGCCAGCACCCCAGGGGGAAGCTATCAGCCCCAGCATTTT. This sequence encodes CASTPGGSYQPQHF.

The chain employs TRBV7-2 and TRBJ2-7; 11 nucleotides align to TRBD2. CDR1 and CDR2 (germline): SGHTA, FQGNSA. The CDR3 loop spans 16 amino acids. Trimming cost V 1 base and J 4 bases; bases outside gene matches: 6. Written as DNA, the CDR3 is TGTGCCAGCAGCTTAGGAGTCCTAGCGGGGGGTTACGAGCAGTACTTC. Amino acids: CASSLGVLAGGYEQYF.

The chain recombines TRBV15 with TRBJ2-1; 7 bases match TRBD2. Germline lookup yields CDR1 LNHNV and CDR2 YYDKDF (reference sequence). J lost 4 bases, V lost 6 bases, and 6 bases had no gene match. This CDR3 is built from 14 residues. CDR3 sequence (DNA): TGTGCCACCAGTCGGGACTACAAATACAATGAGCAGTTCTTC. This gives the protein CATSRDYKYNEQFF.

The J gene is TRBJ2-1, the V gene TRBV6-5; 13 bases line up with TRBD2. Germline V gene lookup returns CDR1 MNHEY and CDR2 SVGAGI. The CDR3 covers 14 residues. V shed 6 bases and J 12 bases; nucleotides not matched to a gene: 8. CDR3 bases: TGTGCCAGCAGACCCGGGACTAGCGGGAACGCGCAGTTCTTC. This translates into CASRPGTSGNAQFF.

The sample holds a few counts of this clone. This chain links TRBV19 with TRBJ1-1; 7 bases align to TRBD1. V trimming: 10 bases; J trimming: 1 base; junction bases outside the gene matches: 15. There are 16 residues in the CDR3. The germline V gene has CDR1 LNHDA and CDR2 SQIVND (reference sequence). The CDR3 loop reads CATTLPGRGPNTEAFF. The DNA of the CDR3 is TGTGCCACTACTCTCCCCGGAAGGGGGCCGAACACTGAAGCTTTCTTT.

The CDR3 nucleotides read TGTGCCAGCAGCCTACAGGGGTGGGGCCAAGAGACCCAGTACTTC. Its protein product is CASSLQGWGQETQYF. The chain uses TRBV7-2 and TRBJ2-5, with TRBD1 matching over 7 bases. The germline gives CDR1 SGHTA, CDR2 FQGNSA. The CDR3 runs to 15 residues. Trimming at V came to 5 bases and at J to 1 base, leaving 7 bases not matched to a gene.